This T cell receptor (beta chain) was captured in a study of cytomegalovirus exposure and HLA in healthy donors. Primers for the PCR totalled 60 Vbeta and 13 Jbeta. TCRdb's copy holds only in-frame clones and misses some; the assay was immunoSEQ multiplex PCR. The top ten hold 4% to 5% of the sample, which has around 150,000 clones, 70% to 75% seen once. Study-wide results and limits: Researchers reported from a later analysis that most CMV-associated TCR beta chains appeared HLA-restricted. Excluded: some indistinguishable V segments such as TRBV6-2 and TRBV6-3.

On this clone itself: Its specificity is not known.

The CDR3 spans 16 residues. V dropped 3 bases and J dropped 0; count of bases not matched to a gene: 7. In germline, CDR1 is SGHDT, CDR2 YYEEEE. The TCR originated in a man between 18 and 29 years old in good health and CMV-seropositive. Source material: PBMCs. The chain uses TRBV5-6 and TRBJ2-5; the match to TRBD1 covers 8 bases. The CDR3 DNA reads as TGTGCCAGCAGCTCCCTGGCAGGGGGCCACCAAGAGACCCAGTACTTC. It encodes CASSSLAGGHQETQYF.